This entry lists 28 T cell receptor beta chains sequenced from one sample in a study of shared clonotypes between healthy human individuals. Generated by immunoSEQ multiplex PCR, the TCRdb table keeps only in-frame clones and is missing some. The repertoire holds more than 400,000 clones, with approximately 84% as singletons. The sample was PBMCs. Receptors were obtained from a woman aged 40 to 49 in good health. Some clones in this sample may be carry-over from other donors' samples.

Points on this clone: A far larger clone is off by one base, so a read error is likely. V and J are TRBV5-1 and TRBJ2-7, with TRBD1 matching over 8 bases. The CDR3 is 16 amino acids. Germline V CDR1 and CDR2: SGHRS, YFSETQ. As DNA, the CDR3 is TGCGCCAGCAGCTTGGCCGGGACAGGAAACCTCTACGAGCGGTACTTC. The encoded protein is CASSLAGTGNLYERYF. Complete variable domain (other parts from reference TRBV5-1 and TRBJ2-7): KAGVTQTPRYLIKTRGQQVTLSCSPISGHRSVSWYQQTPGQGLQFLFEYFSETQRNKGNFPGRFSGRQFSNSRSEMNVSTLELGDSALYLCASSLAGTGNLYERYFGPGTRLTVT.

The CDR3 sequence is CASSFRGEQGLLTDTQYF. CDR3 nucleotides: TGTGCCAGCAGTTTTCGAGGGGAACAGGGGCTACTCACAGATACGCAGTATTTT. The rearrangement links TRBV11-2 to TRBJ2-3; 7 bases are a match to TRBD1. There are 18 residues in the CDR3. Germline CDR1 SGHAT, CDR2 FQNNGV. Trimming removed 6 bases from V and 2 bases from J; junction bases left unmatched: 17.

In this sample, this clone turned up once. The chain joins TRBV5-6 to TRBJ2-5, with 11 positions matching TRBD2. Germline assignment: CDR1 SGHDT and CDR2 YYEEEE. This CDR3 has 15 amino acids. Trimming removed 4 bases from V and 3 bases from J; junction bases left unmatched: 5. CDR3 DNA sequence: TGTGCCAGCAGCGATAGCGGGAGGGCCGAAGAGACCCAGTACTTC. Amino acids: CASSDSGRAEETQYF.

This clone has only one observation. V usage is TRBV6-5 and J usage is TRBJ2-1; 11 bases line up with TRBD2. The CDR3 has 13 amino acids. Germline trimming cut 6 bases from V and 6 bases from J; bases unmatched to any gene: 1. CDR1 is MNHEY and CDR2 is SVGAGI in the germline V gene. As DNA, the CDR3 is TGTGCCAGCAGGACTAGCGGGACCAATGAGCAGTTCTTC. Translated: CASRTSGTNEQFF.

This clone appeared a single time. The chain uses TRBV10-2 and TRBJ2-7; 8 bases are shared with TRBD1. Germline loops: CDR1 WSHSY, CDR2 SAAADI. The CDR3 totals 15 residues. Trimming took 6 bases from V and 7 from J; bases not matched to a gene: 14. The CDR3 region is CASRIGRGPSEEQYF. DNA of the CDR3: TGCGCCAGCAGAATTGGCAGGGGGCCCTCGGAGGAGCAGTACTTC.

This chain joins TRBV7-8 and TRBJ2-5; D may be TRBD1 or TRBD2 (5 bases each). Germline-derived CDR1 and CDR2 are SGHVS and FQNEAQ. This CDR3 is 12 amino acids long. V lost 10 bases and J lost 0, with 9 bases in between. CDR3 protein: CATGRYQETQYF. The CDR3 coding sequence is TGTGCCACGGGACGGTACCAAGAGACCCAGTACTTC.

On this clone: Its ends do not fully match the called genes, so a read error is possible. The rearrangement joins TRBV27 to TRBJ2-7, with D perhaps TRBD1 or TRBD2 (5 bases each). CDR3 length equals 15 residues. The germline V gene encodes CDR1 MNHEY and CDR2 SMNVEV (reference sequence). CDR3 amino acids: CASSSDRDASNEQYF. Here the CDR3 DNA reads TGTGCCAGCAGTTCGGACCGGGACGCCTCCAACGAGCAGTACTTC.

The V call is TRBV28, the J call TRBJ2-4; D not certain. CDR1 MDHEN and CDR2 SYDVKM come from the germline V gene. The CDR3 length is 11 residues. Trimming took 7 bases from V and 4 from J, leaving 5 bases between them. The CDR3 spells CASNKKNIQYF. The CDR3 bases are TGTGCCAGCAACAAAAAAAACATTCAGTACTTC.

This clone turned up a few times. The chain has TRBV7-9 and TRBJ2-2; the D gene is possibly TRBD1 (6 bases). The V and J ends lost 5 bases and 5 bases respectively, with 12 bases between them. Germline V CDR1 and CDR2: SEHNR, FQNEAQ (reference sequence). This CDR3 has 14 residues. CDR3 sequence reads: CASSKWTETGELFF. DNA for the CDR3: TGTGCCAGCAGCAAGTGGACAGAAACCGGGGAGCTGTTTTTT.

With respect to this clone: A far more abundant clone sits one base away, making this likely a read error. The CDR3 protein is CSVAQGIGTEAFF. CDR3 DNA sequence: TGCAGCGTTGCACAGGGCATCGGCACTGAAGCTTTCTTT. V usage is TRBV29-1 and J usage is TRBJ1-1; D is possibly TRBD1 (6 bases). Germline CDR1 reads SQVTM; CDR2 reads ANQGSEA. The CDR3 loop spans 13 amino acids. Trimming stripped 4 bases from V and 4 bases from J, with 13 bases between.

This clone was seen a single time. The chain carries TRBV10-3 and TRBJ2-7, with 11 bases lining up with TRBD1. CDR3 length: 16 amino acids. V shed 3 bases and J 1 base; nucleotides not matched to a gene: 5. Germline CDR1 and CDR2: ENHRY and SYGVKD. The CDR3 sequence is CAISDRDRGMSYEQYF. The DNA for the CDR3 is TGTGCCATCAGTGACCGGGACAGGGGGATGTCCTACGAGCAGTACTTC.

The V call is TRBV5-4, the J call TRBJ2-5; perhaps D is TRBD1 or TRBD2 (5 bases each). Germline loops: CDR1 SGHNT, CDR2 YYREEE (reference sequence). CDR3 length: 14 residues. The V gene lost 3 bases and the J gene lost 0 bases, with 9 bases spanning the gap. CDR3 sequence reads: CASSWPGHQETQYF. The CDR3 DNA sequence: TGTGCCAGCAGCTGGCCGGGACACCAAGAGACCCAGTACTTC.

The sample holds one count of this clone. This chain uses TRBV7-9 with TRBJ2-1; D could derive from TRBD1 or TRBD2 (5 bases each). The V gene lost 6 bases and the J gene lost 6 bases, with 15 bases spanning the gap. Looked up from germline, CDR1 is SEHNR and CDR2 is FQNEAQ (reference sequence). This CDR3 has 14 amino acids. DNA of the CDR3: TGTGCCAGCAGTCACTACACCGGGACCAATGAGCAGTTCTTC. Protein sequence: CASSHYTGTNEQFF.

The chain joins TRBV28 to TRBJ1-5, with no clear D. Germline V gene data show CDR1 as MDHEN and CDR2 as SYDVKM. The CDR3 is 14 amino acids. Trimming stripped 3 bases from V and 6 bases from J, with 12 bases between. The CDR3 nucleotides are TGTGCCAGCAGTTTCCCGACGGATGTTCAGCCCCAGCATTTT. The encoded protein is CASSFPTDVQPQHF.

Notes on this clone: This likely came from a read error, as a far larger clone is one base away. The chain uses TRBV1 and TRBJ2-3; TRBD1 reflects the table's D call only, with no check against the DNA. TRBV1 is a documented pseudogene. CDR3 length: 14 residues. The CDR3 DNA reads TGCACCAACCTGAATGGGGCAGGGCCAGATACGCAGTATTTT. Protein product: CTNLNGAGPDTQYF.

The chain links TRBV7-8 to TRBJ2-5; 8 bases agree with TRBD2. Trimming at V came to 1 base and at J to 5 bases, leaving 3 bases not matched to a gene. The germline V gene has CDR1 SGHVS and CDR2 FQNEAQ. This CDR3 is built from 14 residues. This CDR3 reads CASSLDSGTETQYF. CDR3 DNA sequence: TGTGCCAGCAGCTTAGATAGCGGGACTGAGACCCAGTACTTC. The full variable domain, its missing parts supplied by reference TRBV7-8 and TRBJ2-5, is GAGVSQSPRYKVAKRGQDVALRCDPISGHVSLFWYQQALGQGPEFLTYFQNEAQLDKSGLPSDRFFAERPEGSVSTLKIQRTQQEDSAVYLCASSLDSGTETQYFGPGTRLLVL.

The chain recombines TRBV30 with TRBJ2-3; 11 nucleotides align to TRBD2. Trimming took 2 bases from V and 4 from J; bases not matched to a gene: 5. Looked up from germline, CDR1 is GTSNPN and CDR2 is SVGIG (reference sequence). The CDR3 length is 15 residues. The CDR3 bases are TGTGCCTGGAGTCCTCTAGCGGGAGGACCAGATACGCAGTATTTT. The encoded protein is CAWSPLAGGPDTQYF.

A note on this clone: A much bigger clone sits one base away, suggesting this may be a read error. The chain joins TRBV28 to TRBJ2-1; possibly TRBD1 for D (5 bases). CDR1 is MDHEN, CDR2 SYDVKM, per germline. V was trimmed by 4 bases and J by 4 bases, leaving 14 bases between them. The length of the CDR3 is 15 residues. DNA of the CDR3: TGTGCCAGCAGTTCTGGGGCTAGAATTTACAATGAGCAGTTCTTC. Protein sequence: CASSSGARIYNEQFF.

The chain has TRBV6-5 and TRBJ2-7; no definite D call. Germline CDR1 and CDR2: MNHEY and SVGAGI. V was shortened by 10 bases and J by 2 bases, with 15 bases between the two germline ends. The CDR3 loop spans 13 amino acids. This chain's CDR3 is CATGLGSAYEQYF. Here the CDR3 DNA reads TGTGCCACCGGCCTGGGCTCTGCCTACGAGCAGTACTTC.

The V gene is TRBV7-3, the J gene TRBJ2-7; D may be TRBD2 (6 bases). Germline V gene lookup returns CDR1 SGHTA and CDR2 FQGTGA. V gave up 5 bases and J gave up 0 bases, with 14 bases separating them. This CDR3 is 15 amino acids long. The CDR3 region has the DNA TGTGCCAGCAGCATTAGCGGAGGGAGCTCCTACGAGCAGTACTTC. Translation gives CASSISGGSSYEQYF.

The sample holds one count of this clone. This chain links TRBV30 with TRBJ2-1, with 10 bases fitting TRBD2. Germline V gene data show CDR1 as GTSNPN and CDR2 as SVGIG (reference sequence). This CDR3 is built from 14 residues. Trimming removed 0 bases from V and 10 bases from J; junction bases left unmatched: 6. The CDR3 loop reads CAWSVLAGVAEQFF. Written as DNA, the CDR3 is TGTGCCTGGAGTGTTCTAGCGGGAGTCGCCGAGCAGTTCTTC.

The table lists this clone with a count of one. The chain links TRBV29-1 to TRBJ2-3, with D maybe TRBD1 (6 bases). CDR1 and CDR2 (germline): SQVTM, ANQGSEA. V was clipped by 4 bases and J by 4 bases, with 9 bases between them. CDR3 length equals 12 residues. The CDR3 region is CSVADSSDTQYF. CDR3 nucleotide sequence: TGCAGCGTTGCGGACAGCTCAGATACGCAGTATTTT.

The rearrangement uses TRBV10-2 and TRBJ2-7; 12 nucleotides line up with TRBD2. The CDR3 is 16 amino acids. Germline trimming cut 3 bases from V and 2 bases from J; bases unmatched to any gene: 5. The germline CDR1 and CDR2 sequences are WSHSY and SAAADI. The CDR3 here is CASSDPGLAGPYEQYF. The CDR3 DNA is TGCGCCAGCAGTGATCCCGGACTAGCGGGACCCTACGAGCAGTACTTC.

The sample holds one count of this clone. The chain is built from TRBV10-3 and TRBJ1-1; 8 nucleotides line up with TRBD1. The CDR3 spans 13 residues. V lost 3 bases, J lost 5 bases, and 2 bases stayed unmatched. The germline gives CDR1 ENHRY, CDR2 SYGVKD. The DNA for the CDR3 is TGTGCCATCAGTGACAGGGGGCTTACTGAAGCTTTCTTT. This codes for CAISDRGLTEAFF.

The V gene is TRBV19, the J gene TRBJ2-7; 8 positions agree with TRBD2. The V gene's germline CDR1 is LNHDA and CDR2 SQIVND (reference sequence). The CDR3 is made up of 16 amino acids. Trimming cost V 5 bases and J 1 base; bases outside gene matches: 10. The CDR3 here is CASSPLSGSGSYEQYF. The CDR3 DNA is TGTGCCAGTAGTCCCCTGAGCGGGAGTGGGTCCTACGAGCAGTACTTC. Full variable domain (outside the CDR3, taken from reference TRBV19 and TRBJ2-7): DGGITQSPKYLFRKEGQNVTLSCEQNLNHDAMYWYRQDPGQGLRLIYYSQIVNDFQKGDIAEGYSVSREKKESFPLTVTSAQKNPTAFYLCASSPLSGSGSYEQYFGPGTRLTVT.

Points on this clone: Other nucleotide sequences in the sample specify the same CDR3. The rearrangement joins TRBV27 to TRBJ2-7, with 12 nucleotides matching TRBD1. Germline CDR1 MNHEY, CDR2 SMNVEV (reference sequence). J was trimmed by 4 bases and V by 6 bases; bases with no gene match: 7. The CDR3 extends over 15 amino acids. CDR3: CASSPGTGGGYEQYF. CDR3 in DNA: TGTGCCAGCAGCCCCGGGACAGGGGGCGGGTACGAGCAGTACTTC.

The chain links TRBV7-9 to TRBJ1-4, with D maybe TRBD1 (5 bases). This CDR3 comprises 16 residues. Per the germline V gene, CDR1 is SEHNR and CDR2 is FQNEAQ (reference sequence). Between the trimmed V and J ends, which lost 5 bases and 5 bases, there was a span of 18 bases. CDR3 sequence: CASSRARDGRNEKLFF. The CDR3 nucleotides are TGTGCCAGCAGCCGTGCCAGGGACGGGCGAAATGAAAAACTGTTTTTT.

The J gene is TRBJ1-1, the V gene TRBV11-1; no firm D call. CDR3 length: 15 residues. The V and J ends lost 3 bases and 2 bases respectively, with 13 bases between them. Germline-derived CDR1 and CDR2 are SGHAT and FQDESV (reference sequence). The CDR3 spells CASSLGSWENTEAFF. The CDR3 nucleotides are TGTGCCAGCAGCTTGGGCAGTTGGGAAAACACTGAAGCTTTCTTT.